What follows is one T cell receptor beta chain and its context. These data originate in a study of PD-L1 blockade in urothelial cancer. The time point was: peripheral blood 6 weeks after treatment start. Pretreatment and on-treatment blood mononuclear cell samples were taken, totaling between 1 and 8 time points per patient. Each PCR received spiked synthetic TCR analog templates. Data came from immunoSEQ multiplex PCR; TCRdb stores just in-frame clones and leaves some out. Here the sample spans roughly 100,000 clones, around four fifths being singletons. V was pared by 3 bases and J by 4 bases, with 6 bases between. This CDR3 is 13 amino acids long. Germline CDR1 and CDR2: MNHEY and SMNVEV (reference sequence).

This TCR derives from a man between 65 and 80 years old with urothelial cancer. This material consisted of PBMCs, taken around atezolizumab (anti-PD-L1) treatment. The rearrangement joins TRBV27 to TRBJ2-2; D is possibly TRBD2 (5 bases). The CDR3 reads CASSFGVTGELFF. CDR3 nucleotides: TGTGCCAGCAGTTTCGGGGTCACCGGGGAGCTGTTTTTT.